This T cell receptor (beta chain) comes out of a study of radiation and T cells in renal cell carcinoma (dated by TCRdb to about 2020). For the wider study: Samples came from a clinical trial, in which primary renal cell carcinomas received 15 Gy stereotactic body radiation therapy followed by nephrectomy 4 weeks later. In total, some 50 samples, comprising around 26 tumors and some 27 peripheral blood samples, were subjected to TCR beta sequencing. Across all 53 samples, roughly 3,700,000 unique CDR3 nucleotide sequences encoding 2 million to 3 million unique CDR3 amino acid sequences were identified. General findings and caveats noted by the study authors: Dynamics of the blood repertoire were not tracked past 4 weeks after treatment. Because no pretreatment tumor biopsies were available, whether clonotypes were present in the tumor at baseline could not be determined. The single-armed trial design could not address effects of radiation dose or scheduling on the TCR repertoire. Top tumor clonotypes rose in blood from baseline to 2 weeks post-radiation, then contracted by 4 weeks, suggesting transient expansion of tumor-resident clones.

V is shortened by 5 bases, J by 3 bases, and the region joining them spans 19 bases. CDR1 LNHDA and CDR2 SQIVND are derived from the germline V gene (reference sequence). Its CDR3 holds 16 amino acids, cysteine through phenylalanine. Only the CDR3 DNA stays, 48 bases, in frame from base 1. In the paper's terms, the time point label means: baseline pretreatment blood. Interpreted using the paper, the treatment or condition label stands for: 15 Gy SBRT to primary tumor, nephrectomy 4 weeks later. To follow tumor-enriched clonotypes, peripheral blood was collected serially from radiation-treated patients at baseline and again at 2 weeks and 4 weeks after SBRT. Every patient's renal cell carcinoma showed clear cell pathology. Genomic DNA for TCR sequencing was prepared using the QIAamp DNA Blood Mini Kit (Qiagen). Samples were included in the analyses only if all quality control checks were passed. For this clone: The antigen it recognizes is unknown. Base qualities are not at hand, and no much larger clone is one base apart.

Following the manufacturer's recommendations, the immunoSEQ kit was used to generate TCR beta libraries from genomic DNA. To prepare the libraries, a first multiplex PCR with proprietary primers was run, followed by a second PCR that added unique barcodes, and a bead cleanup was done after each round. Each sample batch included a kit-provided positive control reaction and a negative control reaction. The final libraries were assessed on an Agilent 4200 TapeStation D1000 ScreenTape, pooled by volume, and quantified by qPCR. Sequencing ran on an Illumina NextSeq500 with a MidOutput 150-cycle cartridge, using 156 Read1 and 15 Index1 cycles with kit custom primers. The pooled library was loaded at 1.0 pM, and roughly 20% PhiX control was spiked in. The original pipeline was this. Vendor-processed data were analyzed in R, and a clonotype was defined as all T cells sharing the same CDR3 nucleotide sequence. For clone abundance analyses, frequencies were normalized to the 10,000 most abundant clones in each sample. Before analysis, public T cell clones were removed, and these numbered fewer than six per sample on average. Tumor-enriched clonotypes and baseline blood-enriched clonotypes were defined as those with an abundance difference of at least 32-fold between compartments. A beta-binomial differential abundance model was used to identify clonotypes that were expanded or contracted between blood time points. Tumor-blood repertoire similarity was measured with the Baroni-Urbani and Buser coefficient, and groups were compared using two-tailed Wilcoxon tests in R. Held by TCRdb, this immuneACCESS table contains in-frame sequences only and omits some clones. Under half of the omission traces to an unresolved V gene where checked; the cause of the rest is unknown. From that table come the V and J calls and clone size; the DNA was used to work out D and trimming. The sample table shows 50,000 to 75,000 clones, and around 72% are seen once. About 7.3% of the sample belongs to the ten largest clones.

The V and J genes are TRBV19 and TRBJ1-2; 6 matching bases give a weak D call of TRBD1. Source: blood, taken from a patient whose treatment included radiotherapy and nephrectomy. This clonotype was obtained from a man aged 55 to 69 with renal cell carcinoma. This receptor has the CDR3 CASSPLVGAKDYGYTF. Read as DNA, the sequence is TGTGCCAGTAGTCCGCTGGTGGGGGCTAAGGACTATGGCTACACCTTC.